Listed below are T cell receptor beta chains from one sample, sequenced in a study of blood T cell repertoires in COVID-19. Produced via immunoSEQ multiplex PCR; TCRdb's table is partial and in-frame only. The sample has 120,000 to 150,000 clones; approximately 90% are singletons. Input material: peripheral blood. These receptors were collected from an elderly woman with acute or convalescent COVID-19. Each CDR3 is given with its conserved first and last residue. Fields, in order: J gene, D gene, clone size, V gene, CDR3 DNA, CDR3 protein. The D gene is left open where the match is weak. Only some rows state a clone size, as once, few, many or a class for expanded clones.

TRBJ2-7 - - TRBV27 TGTGCCAGCAGCCCCCGCTGGGGGGTCTACGAGCAGTACTTC CASSPRWGVYEQYF
TRBJ2-5 TRBD1 - TRBV5-1 TGCGCCAGCAGCCGCAGGACAGGGGTGGTCCAAGAGACCCAGTACTTC CASSRRTGVVQETQYF
TRBJ2-5 - many TRBV5-1 TGCGCCAGCAGTGGAATCTCCGGGGAGACCCAGTACTTC CASSGISGETQYF
TRBJ2-5 TRBD1 - TRBV11-2 TGTGCCAGCAGCTCCGGGACAGGGGGCACGGAGACCCAGTACTTC CASSSGTGGTETQYF
TRBJ1-2 TRBD1 few TRBV7-9 TGTGCCAGCAGCCCCCTCCCTTTCCTTCGGGACAGCTACTATGGCTACACCTTC CASSPLPFLRDSYYGYTF
TRBJ1-2 TRBD1 - TRBV5-1 TGCGCCAGCAGCTTAAATGCACCGGGACAGGGTCAGGGCTACACCTTC CASSLNAPGQGQGYTF
TRBJ1-1 - - TRBV18 TGTGCCAGCTCCGGTGTGGGGGGCGGGAGCACTGAAGCTTTCTTT CASSGVGGGSTEAFF
TRBJ1-5 - - TRBV30 TGTGCCTGGAGTGTAGGGGGGGGGAATCAGCCCCAGCATTTT CAWSVGGGNQPQHF
TRBJ1-1 - - TRBV18 TGTGCCAGCTCACCAGGGGCTATGAACACTGAAGCTTTCTTT CASSPGAMNTEAFF
TRBJ2-7 TRBD2 - TRBV7-2 TGTGCCAGCAGCTTGAGAAAGGGACTAGCGGGGGGGAGGGACGAGCAGTACTTC CASSLRKGLAGGRDEQYF
TRBJ1-1 TRBD1 once TRBV7-2 TGTGCCAGCAGCACCCGGACAGGGGTCGGAATTGAAGCTTTCTTT CASSTRTGVGIEAFF
TRBJ1-4 - - TRBV27 TGTGCCAGCAGTCCTCATTGGGAGGCTGAGAAACTGTTTTTT CASSPHWEAEKLFF
TRBJ2-2 TRBD2 - TRBV11-1 TGTGCCAGCAGCCCCGAGACGGGGGGCACCGGGGAGCTGTTTTTT CASSPETGGTGELFF
TRBJ1-4 - - TRBV2 TGTGCCAGCAAGGACGGGGAGTATGAAAAACTGTTTTTT CASKDGEYEKLFF
TRBJ1-2 - once TRBV19 TGTGCCAGCCAGACAGGACTCAACTATGGCTACACCTTC CASQTGLNYGYTF
TRBJ2-3 - - TRBV9 TGTGCCAGCAGCGCCGACTTGGGCACAGATACGCAGTATTTT CASSADLGTDTQYF
TRBJ1-2 TRBD1 - TRBV7-2 TGTGCCAGCAGCTTAGTAGGGACAGCCTATGGCTACACCTTC CASSLVGTAYGYTF
TRBJ2-6 - once TRBV7-6 TGTGCCAGCGCCACACCGCAGGGAACTGGGGCCAACGTCCTGACTTTC CASATPQGTGANVLTF
TRBJ1-1 - - TRBV3-1/TRBV3-2 TGTGCCAGCAGCCACAATCGGCGGGAAGCTTTCTTT CASSHNRREAFF
TRBJ2-5 - - TRBV5-4 TGTGCCAGCAGCTTGGAGATGGGCCGAGAGACCCAGTACTTC CASSLEMGRETQYF
TRBJ1-6 - - TRBV20-1 TGCAGTGCTAGTTGGTCGGCCGGCGGTTCACCCCTCCACTTT CSASWSAGGSPLHF
TRBJ2-3 - - TRBV10-3 TGTGCCAACGGACGGGGGGATACGCAGTATTTT CANGRGDTQYF
TRBJ2-1 - - TRBV3-1/TRBV3-2 TGTGCCAGCAGCCAAGATGCCCGAAGGAGAAGGAGATACAATGAGCAGTTCTTC CASSQDARRRRRYNEQFF
TRBJ1-5 - - TRBV27 TGTGCCAGCAGTTTTCTATTCGGGGGCAATCAGCCCCAGCATTTT CASSFLFGGNQPQHF
TRBJ1-2 - few TRBV7-9 TGTGCCAGCAGCCCCGGGATTTATTATGGCTACACCTTC CASSPGIYYGYTF
TRBJ1-4 TRBD1 few TRBV5-4 TGTGCCAGCAGTCCGGGACAAATCAAGGGGGCGGGTGAAAAACTGTTTTTT CASSPGQIKGAGEKLFF
TRBJ1-3 - - TRBV3-1/TRBV3-2 TGTGCCAGCAGCCAAGATTTACAATCTGGAAACACCATATATTTT CASSQDLQSGNTIYF
TRBJ2-1 TRBD1 - TRBV5-4 TGTGCCAGCAGCTTAGGACAGGGGTCCTACAATGAGCAGTTCTTC CASSLGQGSYNEQFF
TRBJ2-1 TRBD2 - TRBV12-5 TGTGCTAGTGCCAGTAGCGGGGGGCTCTATAATGAGCAGTTCTTC CASASSGGLYNEQFF
TRBJ1-2 - - TRBV5-1 TGCGCCAGCAGCCCGGACAGATTCTCCTATGGCTACACCTTC CASSPDRFSYGYTF
TRBJ1-2 TRBD1 - TRBV9 TGTGCCAGCAGCGTCGGACAGGCGGCCCTCTATGGCTACACCTTC CASSVGQAALYGYTF
TRBJ1-6 TRBD1 - TRBV7-6 TGTGCCAGCAGCTTGGGGGACAGCTTTAATTCACCCCTCCACTTT CASSLGDSFNSPLHF
TRBJ2-2 TRBD1 - TRBV27 TGTGCCAGCAGCCAGACAGGGGGCCACTCGAACACCGGGGAGCTGTTTTTT CASSQTGGHSNTGELFF
TRBJ2-1 - once TRBV6-6 TGTGCCAGCAGTCGAGGGGGGGGTGGGAATGAGCAGTTCTTC CASSRGGGGNEQFF
TRBJ1-4 TRBD1 - TRBV12-3/TRBV12-4 TGTGCCAGCAGTAGACAGGGTAATGAAAAACTGTTTTTT CASSRQGNEKLFF
TRBJ2-5 - once TRBV5-1 TGCGCCAGCAGCTTGGGGGACACTCAAGAGACCCAGTACTTC CASSLGDTQETQYF
TRBJ2-5 - - TRBV12-3/TRBV12-4 TGTGCCAGCAGCGCAGTTGCAGTAGAGACCCAGTACTTC CASSAVAVETQYF
TRBJ1-4 - - TRBV5-4 TGTGCCAGCAGCTTGGCAAATGAAAAACTGTTTTTT CASSLANEKLFF
TRBJ2-5 TRBD1 - TRBV5-1 TGCGCCAGCAGCCCGCCCGGGACAGGGGGCCCAGAGACCCAGTACTTC CASSPPGTGGPETQYF
TRBJ1-5 - few TRBV5-8 TGTGCCAGCAGCTTGGCCGGACAAAATCAGCCCCAGCATTTT CASSLAGQNQPQHF
TRBJ2-1 TRBD1 - TRBV6-5 TGTGCCAGCAGTCCGACAGGGGGCTCCTACAATGAGCAGTTCTTC CASSPTGGSYNEQFF